This T cell receptor beta chain was captured by sequencing in a study of cytomegalovirus exposure and HLA in healthy donors. In this sample, this clone turned up once. Antigen: not known. The PCR was carried out with 60 Vbeta primers and 13 Jbeta primers. TCRdb's table, derived via immunoSEQ multiplex PCR, lists solely in-frame clones and lacks some. Of 55,000 or so clones listed, roughly four fifths are singletons. Overall study findings and caveats: When analyzed later, the rates of TCR association showed variation by HLA locus, with DRB1 the most and HLA-C the fewest. The likely origin of a cluster of highly shared sequence variants was a sequencing artifact. The study flagged roughly 160 TCR beta chains as cytomegalovirus-associated. Cytomegalovirus status was reportedly diagnosed by the classifier with high sensitivity and specificity.

V shed 4 bases and J 8 bases; nucleotides not matched to a gene: 8. Per germline, CDR1 SEHNR and CDR2 FQNEAQ (reference sequence). This CDR3 region has 15 residues. The source material was PBMCs. The J gene is TRBJ2-1, the V gene TRBV7-9; 10 bases map to TRBD2. This clonotype originated in a middle-aged man in good health and CMV-seronegative. CDR3 sequence: CASSWRASGGYEQFF. CDR3 bases: TGTGCCAGCAGCTGGCGGGCTAGCGGGGGATATGAGCAGTTCTTC.